These 22 T cell receptor beta chains originate from one sample sequenced in a study of blood T cells in healthy people across ages. A second PCR, run for about 6 to 12 cycles, used a sample-barcoded 5' primer plus a J-beta primer mix. TCRdb independently ran MiXCR on the 5' RACE reads; one entry per CDR3 protein. The sample consists of some 710,000 distinct CDR3 sequences, roughly 20% of them appearing once. Material: blood. Source of these receptors: a man in his 70s in good health.

V usage is TRBV6-2 or TRBV6-3 and J usage is TRBJ2-1; the D gene could be TRBD1 or TRBD2 (5 bases each). Deletions cut 6 bases from V and 8 bases from J, with 23 bases between. Germline assignment: CDR1 MNHEY and CDR2 SVGEGT. The CDR3 runs 16 residues. The CDR3 DNA follows: TGTGCCAGCAGACCGCGGGCTGGCGCGAGGGGCGATGAGCAGTTCTTC. This translates into CASRPRAGARGDEQFF.

This chain joins TRBV28 and TRBJ2-5; D might be TRBD2 (6 bases). V lost 3 bases to trimming and J lost 5 bases, with 19 bases between them. This CDR3 has 16 amino acids. CDR1 and CDR2 (germline): MDHEN, SYDVKM. The CDR3 spells CASSFLGAGGLETQYF. CDR3 DNA: TGTGCCAGCAGTTTTCTAGGTGCCGGGGGTTTGGAGACCCAGTACTTC.

V is TRBV5-1 and J is TRBJ2-2, with D possibly TRBD2 on 5 matching bases. V lost 3 bases, J lost 1 base, and 13 bases lay in between. Germline V CDR1 and CDR2: SGHRS, YFSETQ. This CDR3 is 16 amino acids long. The CDR3 DNA follows: TGCGCCAGCAGCTCCCACCTAGAGGGGAACACCGGGGAGCTGTTTTTT. It specifies CASSSHLEGNTGELFF.

V and J are TRBV20-1 and TRBJ2-5, with TRBD2 identical over 13 bases. The V gene's germline CDR1 is DFQATT and CDR2 SNEGSKA (reference sequence). The V gene end was trimmed by 2 bases and the J gene end by 4 bases; junction bases not matched to a gene: 7. CDR3 length equals 16 residues. CDR3 DNA sequence: TGCAGTGCTAGATCCCCAGGACTAGCGGGAGTAGAGACCCAGTACTTC. Translation: CSARSPGLAGVETQYF.

This clonotype was detected only a few times. The rearrangement links TRBV12-3 or TRBV12-4 to TRBJ1-6; D ambiguous. V was trimmed by 2 bases and J by 7 bases, leaving 12 bases between them. The CDR3 extends over 15 amino acids. The CDR3 DNA reads as TGTGCCAGCAGTTTACGGCAGGCGGGAAATTCACCCCTCCACTTT. It codes for CASSLRQAGNSPLHF.

This sequence joins TRBV10-1 and TRBJ2-2; D is uncertain. Germline V gene data show CDR1 as WNHNN and CDR2 as SYGVQD (reference sequence). The V end was cut by 6 bases, the J end by 1 base, with 9 bases between. CDR3 length: 14 amino acids. In DNA form, the CDR3 reads TGCGCCAGCAGCGTGGACCTGAACACCGGGGAGCTGTTTTTT. Amino acid sequence: CASSVDLNTGELFF.

The table lists this clonotype with many counts. This chain links TRBV5-5 with TRBJ1-2; D not certain. V was trimmed by 3 bases and J by 0 bases, leaving 9 bases between them. Germline assignment: CDR1 SGHKS and CDR2 YYEKEE (reference sequence). The CDR3 sequence is 14 residues long. The CDR3, as DNA: TGTGCCAGCAGCTCCGCTGGAGCTAACTATGGCTACACCTTC. As protein: CASSSAGANYGYTF.

This sequence joins TRBV7-3 and TRBJ2-7; D is perhaps TRBD2 (6 bases). Germline V CDR1 and CDR2: SGHTA, FQGTGA. The CDR3 has 13 residues. V was cut by 2 bases and J by 4 bases, with 9 bases left in between. CDR3 sequence reads: CASSLQAGYEQYV. CDR3 DNA sequence: TGTGCCAGCAGCTTACAAGCGGGTTACGAGCAGTACGTC.

This rearrangement joins TRBV5-1 to TRBJ1-2; TRBD1 is a possible D gene (6 bases). Germline V gives CDR1 SGHRS, CDR2 YFSETQ. V lost 0 bases to trimming and J lost 8 bases, with 11 bases between them. CDR3 size: 13 residues. The CDR3 DNA reads TGCGCCAGCAGCTTGGCAGGGGTCGAGGGCTACACCTTC. Its translation is CASSLAGVEGYTF.

There are a few counts of this clonotype. The rearrangement joins TRBV6-2 or TRBV6-3 to TRBJ2-6; D remains ambiguous. Germline V CDR1 and CDR2: MNHEY, SVGEGT. This CDR3 has 14 amino acids. Between the trimmed V and J ends, which lost 6 bases and 2 bases, there was a span of 8 bases. CDR3 amino acids: CASRAGPGANVLTF. The CDR3 DNA sequence: TGTGCCAGCAGAGCCGGCCCTGGGGCCAACGTCCTGACTTTC.

This clonotype occurred a few times. At one of its ends the junction is not consistent with the germline gene, which may arise from a read error. The chain couples TRBV3-1 to TRBJ1-1; D gene ambiguous. Germline loops: CDR1 LGHDT, CDR2 YNNKEL (reference sequence). The CDR3 spans 14 residues. The CDR3 nucleotides read TGTGCCGGCAGCCCCCAACGGAAAAACACTGAAGCTTTCTTT. Amino acids: CAGSPQRKNTEAFF.

This chain joins TRBV5-1 and TRBJ2-1; TRBD1 matches at 8 bases. Trimming at V came to 4 bases and at J to 7 bases, leaving 7 bases not matched to a gene. Per germline, CDR1 SGHRS and CDR2 YFSETQ. There are 14 residues in the CDR3. DNA for the CDR3: TGCGCCAGCAGCATCGACAGGGGTGGGAATGAGCAGTTCTTC. As protein: CASSIDRGGNEQFF.

The gene calls are TRBV6-5 and TRBJ1-2, with D tentatively TRBD1 (5 bases). Trimming took 7 bases from V and 2 from J, leaving 11 bases between them. The CDR3 contains 13 residues. Germline V gene lookup returns CDR1 MNHEY and CDR2 SVGAGI. The CDR3 nucleotides read TGTGCCAGCAACCCCGCAGGGAACTATGGCTACACCTTC. Amino acids: CASNPAGNYGYTF.

Only one count was recorded for this clonotype. The chain recombines TRBV18 with TRBJ2-7; D is unresolved. Germline loops: CDR1 KGHSH, CDR2 LQKENI. Trimming shortened V by 3 bases and J by 3 bases, and 12 bases separated the two germline ends. The CDR3 consists of 14 residues. The CDR3 DNA reads TGTGCCAGCTCACCCGGAACCCAGAACTACGAGCAGTACGTC. Translated, it gives CASSPGTQNYEQYV.

This clonotype was observed a handful of times. Mismatch with germline at one junction end may stem from a read error. This rearrangement joins TRBV12-3 or TRBV12-4 to TRBJ1-5; D is perhaps TRBD1 (5 bases). The CDR3 contains 14 residues. The CDR3 bases are TGTGCCAGCGGTTTGTCAGGGTATAAACAGCCCCAGCATTTT. Residues: CASGLSGYKQPQHF.

This sequence joins TRBV28 and TRBJ1-6; no clear D. Deletions cut 11 bases from V and 4 bases from J, with 12 bases between. Germline CDR1 is MDHEN and CDR2 is SYDVKM. There are 13 residues in the CDR3. The CDR3 nucleotides read TGTGCCCATGGGCAGGTTTATAATTCACCCCTCCACTTT. It yields the protein CAHGQVYNSPLHF.

This clonotype was observed a handful of times. V usage is TRBV5-1 and J usage is TRBJ2-1; 7 nucleotides agree with TRBD1. Germline V gives CDR1 SGHRS, CDR2 YFSETQ. Unmatched junction bases numbered 5, after V lost 0 bases and J lost 8 bases. The CDR3 has 14 amino acids. This CDR3 is CASSLGDRVHEQFF. CDR3 nucleotides: TGCGCCAGCAGCTTGGGGGACAGAGTCCATGAGCAGTTCTTC.

This clonotype was found a few times. The rearrangement links TRBV29-1 to TRBJ2-2; 10 bases agree with TRBD2. The CDR3 is 15 residues long. CDR1 is SQVTM, CDR2 ANQGSEA, per germline. V lost 7 bases to trimming and J lost 7 bases; unmatched junction nucleotides: 12. CDR3 DNA: TGCAGCGCTGCGACCGGGACTAGCGCCGGCGGGGAGCTGTTTTTT. It codes for CSAATGTSAGGELFF.

This clonotype was seen more than once but under ten times. This chain joins TRBV14 and TRBJ1-2; D is possibly TRBD1 (6 bases). Germline V gene lookup returns CDR1 SGHDN and CDR2 FVKESK. V lost 5 bases and J lost 2, with 21 bases in between. The CDR3 runs 17 residues. The CDR3 sequence: CASSETGTSTANYGYTF. The CDR3 coding sequence is TGTGCCAGCAGCGAAACCGGGACATCAACCGCCAACTATGGCTACACCTTC.

There are a few counts of this clonotype. The chain links TRBV28 to TRBJ1-4, with a tentative D call TRBD1 (5 bases). V was shortened by 4 bases and J by 5 bases, with 14 bases between the two germline ends. Per the germline V gene, CDR1 is MDHEN and CDR2 is SYDVKM. The CDR3 has 15 residues. The CDR3 here is CASSSPGTENEKLFF. In nucleotides, the CDR3 is TGTGCCAGCAGTTCCCCCGGGACCGAAAATGAAAAACTGTTTTTT.

This chain connects TRBV6-5 to TRBJ2-2; D gene unclear. With 2 bases removed from V and 6 bases from J, the gap between germline ends came to 7 bases. CDR3 length: 13 amino acids. The germline V gene has CDR1 MNHEY and CDR2 SVGAGI. CDR3 nucleotide sequence: TGTGCCAGCAGTTACCGTGATTCCGGGGAGCTGTTTTTT. Protein product: CASSYRDSGELFF.

This chain links TRBV6-1 with TRBJ2-7, with D possibly matching TRBD2 (6 bases). Germline CDR1 MNHNS, CDR2 SASEGT. This CDR3 region has 15 residues. V was trimmed by 6 bases and J by 4 bases, leaving 19 bases between them. The CDR3 DNA sequence: TGTGCCAGCAGGAGGGAGGTTCAGGGTGTGTACGAGCAGTACTTC. Translated, it gives CASRREVQGVYEQYF.